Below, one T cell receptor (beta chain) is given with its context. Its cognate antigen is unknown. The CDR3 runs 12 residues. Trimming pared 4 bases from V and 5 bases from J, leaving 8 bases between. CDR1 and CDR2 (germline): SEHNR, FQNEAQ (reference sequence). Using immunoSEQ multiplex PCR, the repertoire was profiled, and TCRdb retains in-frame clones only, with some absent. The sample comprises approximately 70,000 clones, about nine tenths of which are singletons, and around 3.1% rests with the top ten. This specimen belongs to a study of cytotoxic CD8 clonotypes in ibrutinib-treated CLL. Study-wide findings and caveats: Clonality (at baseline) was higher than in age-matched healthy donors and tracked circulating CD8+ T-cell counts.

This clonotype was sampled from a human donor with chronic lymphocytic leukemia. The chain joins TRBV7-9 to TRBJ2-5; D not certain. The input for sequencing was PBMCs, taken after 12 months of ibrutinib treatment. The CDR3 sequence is CASSSYVETQYF. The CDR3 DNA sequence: TGTGCCAGCAGCTCATACGTGGAGACCCAGTACTTC. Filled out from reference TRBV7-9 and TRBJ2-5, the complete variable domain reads DTGVSQNPRHKITKRGQNVTFRCDPISEHNRLYWYRQTLGQGPEFLTYFQNEAQLEKSRLLSDRFSAERPKGSFSTLEIQRTEQGDSAMYLCASSSYVETQYFGPGTRLLVL.